These 10 T cell receptor beta chains originate from one sample sequenced in a study of cytomegalovirus exposure and HLA in healthy donors. 60 Vbeta and 13 Jbeta primers were used in PCR. Assay: immunoSEQ multiplex PCR; the TCRdb copy retains only in-frame clones and omits some. Here the sample spans 100,000 to 150,000 clones, 77% being singletons. The sample taken for sequencing was PBMCs. Receptors were obtained from a man aged 18 to 29 in good health and CMV-seropositive.

V and J are TRBV6-1 and TRBJ2-1; D is undetermined. The CDR3 consists of 13 residues. Germline CDR1 MNHNS, CDR2 SASEGT. V gave up 2 bases and J gave up 7 bases, with 9 bases separating them. The chain's CDR3 is CASSEPPRNEQFF. CDR3 nucleotide sequence: TGTGCCAGCAGTGAACCCCCGAGGAATGAGCAGTTCTTC.

This chain joins TRBV6-5 and TRBJ2-7; tentatively, D is TRBD1 (6 bases). Trimming cost V 5 bases and J 2 bases, with 13 bases left between them. The germline V gene has CDR1 MNHEY and CDR2 SVGAGI. The CDR3 is 14 amino acids. The CDR3 bases are TGTGCCAGCAGTCCCAAGGGGGAAACCTACGAGCAGTACTTC. As protein: CASSPKGETYEQYF.

The chain couples TRBV7-3 to TRBJ2-3; D gene uncertain. The V gene's germline CDR1 is SGHTA and CDR2 FQGTGA. The V end lost 5 bases, the J end lost 3 bases, and 15 bases lay between the germline ends. The CDR3 length is 15 residues. CDR3 loop: CASSPINGETDTQYF. In nucleotides, the CDR3 is TGTGCCAGCAGCCCAATTAACGGAGAGACAGATACGCAGTATTTT.

Of note for this clone: Other DNA sequences from this sample encode an identical CDR3 as well. This chain joins TRBV13 and TRBJ2-7; D unresolved. Trimming left V 6 bases short and J 7 bases short, with 22 bases between. The CDR3 totals 15 residues. In germline, CDR1 is PRHDT, CDR2 FYEKMQ (reference sequence). The chain's CDR3 is CASRFGREDTSEQYF. DNA for the CDR3: TGTGCCAGCAGGTTTGGCCGCGAAGACACCTCAGAGCAGTACTTC.

This chain connects TRBV7-8 to TRBJ2-7; TRBD2 agrees at 12 bases. The CDR3 loop spans 19 amino acids. The germline CDR1 and CDR2 sequences are SGHVS and FQNEAQ. V shed 5 bases and J 3 bases; nucleotides not matched to a gene: 17. The CDR3 region has the DNA TGTGCCAGCAGCCCCAGATTGACCTCCGGGACTAGCGGGTTCTACGAGCAGTACTTC. Translating gives CASSPRLTSGTSGFYEQYF.

This clone was counted between two and nine times. The V call is TRBV6-5, the J call TRBJ2-1; 7 bases line up with TRBD2. This CDR3 has 16 residues. Per germline, CDR1 MNHEY and CDR2 SVGAGI. With V trimmed by 2 bases and J by 1 base, 5 bases remained unmatched. CDR3 sequence (DNA): TGTGCCAGCAGTTACGGTTCTAGCGGTTCCTACAATGAGCAGTTCTTC. Its protein product is CASSYGSSGSYNEQFF.

The chain is built from TRBV6-1 and TRBJ2-5; tentatively, D is TRBD2 (5 bases). CDR1 MNHNS and CDR2 SASEGT come from the germline V gene. Trimming took off 1 base at V and 5 bases at J, with 14 bases between the two ends. The CDR3 has 15 residues. This CDR3 reads CASSEVRGPWETQYF. DNA for the CDR3: TGTGCCAGCAGTGAAGTCCGGGGTCCGTGGGAGACCCAGTACTTC.

Remarks on this clone: A junction end diverges from the germline sequence, so it may reflect a read error. The chain has TRBV5-8 and TRBJ2-7; 16 nucleotides match TRBD2. The germline CDR1 and CDR2 sequences are SGHTS and YDEGEE. The CDR3 consists of 18 residues. CDR3 sequence: CASPDAGLAGGPSDEQYF. DNA for the CDR3: TGTGCCAGCCCGGACGCGGGACTAGCGGGAGGGCCCTCCGACGAGCAGTACTTC.

This clone was picked up one time. The CDR3 region has the DNA TGTGCCAGTAGTTTCCAGACTAGTTTCGGATCCTACGAGCAGTACTTC. It yields the protein CASSFQTSFGSYEQYF. This chain joins TRBV19 and TRBJ2-7, with a weak D call TRBD2 (6 bases). The CDR3 loop spans 16 amino acids. V lost 5 bases, J lost 1 base, and 18 bases lay in between. Germline V gives CDR1 LNHDA, CDR2 SQIVND (reference sequence).

The chain is built from TRBV11-2 and TRBJ2-3; TRBD2 matches 11 bases. CDR1 is SGHAT, CDR2 FQNNGV, per germline. With 4 bases clipped from V and 4 bases from J, the junction kept 10 bases outside the gene matches. This CDR3 is 17 amino acids long. The CDR3 sequence is CASSSSGLAVRADTQYF. CDR3 coding DNA: TGTGCCAGCAGCTCCTCGGGACTAGCGGTACGGGCAGATACGCAGTATTTT.